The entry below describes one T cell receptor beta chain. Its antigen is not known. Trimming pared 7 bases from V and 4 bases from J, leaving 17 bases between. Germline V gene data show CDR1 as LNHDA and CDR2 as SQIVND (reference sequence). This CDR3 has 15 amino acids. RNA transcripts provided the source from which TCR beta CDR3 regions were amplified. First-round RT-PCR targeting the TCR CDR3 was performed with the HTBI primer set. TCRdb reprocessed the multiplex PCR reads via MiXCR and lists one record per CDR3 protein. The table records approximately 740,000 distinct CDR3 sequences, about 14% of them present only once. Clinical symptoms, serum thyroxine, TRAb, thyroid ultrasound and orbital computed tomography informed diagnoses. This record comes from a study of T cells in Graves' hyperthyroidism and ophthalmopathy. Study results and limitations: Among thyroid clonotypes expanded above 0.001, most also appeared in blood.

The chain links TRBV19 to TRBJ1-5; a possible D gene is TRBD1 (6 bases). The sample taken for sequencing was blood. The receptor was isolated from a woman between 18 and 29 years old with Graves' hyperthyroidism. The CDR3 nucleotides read TGTGCCAGTAAAAGCGGGAGGGGGGGTAATCAGCCCCAGCATTTT. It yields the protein CASKSGRGGNQPQHF.